Detailed here is one T cell receptor beta chain. Its antigen is unidentified. The entry originates in a study of graft-versus-host responses after intestinal transplantation. Data came from immunoSEQ multiplex PCR; TCRdb stores just in-frame clones and leaves some out. The sample has more than 100,000 clones, 85% to 95% seen once. The germline V gene has CDR1 LNHDA and CDR2 SQIVND (reference sequence). The CDR3 has 15 residues. V lost 6 bases and J lost 3, with 14 bases in between. The TCR comes from a human donor who received an intestinal transplant. The sequences come from unstimulated CD8+ T cells sorted from spleen or lymph node cells, collected before intestinal transplant. The chain couples TRBV19 to TRBJ2-2, with D possibly being TRBD1 (5 bases). The CDR3 region is CASRTHLGDTGELFF. CDR3 coding DNA: TGTGCCAGTAGGACCCACTTAGGGGACACCGGGGAGCTGTTTTTT. The complete variable domain, with remaining parts taken from reference TRBV19 and TRBJ2-2, reads DGGITQSPKYLFRKEGQNVTLSCEQNLNHDAMYWYRQDPGQGLRLIYYSQIVNDFQKGDIAEGYSVSREKKESFPLTVTSAQKNPTAFYLCASRTHLGDTGELFFGEGSRLTVL.